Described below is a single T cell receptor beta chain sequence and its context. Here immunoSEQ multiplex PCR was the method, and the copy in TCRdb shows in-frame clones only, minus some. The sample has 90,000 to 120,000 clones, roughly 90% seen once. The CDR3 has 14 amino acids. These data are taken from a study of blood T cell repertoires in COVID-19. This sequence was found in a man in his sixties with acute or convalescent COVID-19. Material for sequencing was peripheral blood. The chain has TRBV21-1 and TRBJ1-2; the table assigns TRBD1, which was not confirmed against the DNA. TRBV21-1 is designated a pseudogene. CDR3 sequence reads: CASSTFGQGMGYTF. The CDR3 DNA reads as TGTGCCAGCAGCACCTTCGGACAGGGTATGGGCTACACCTTC.